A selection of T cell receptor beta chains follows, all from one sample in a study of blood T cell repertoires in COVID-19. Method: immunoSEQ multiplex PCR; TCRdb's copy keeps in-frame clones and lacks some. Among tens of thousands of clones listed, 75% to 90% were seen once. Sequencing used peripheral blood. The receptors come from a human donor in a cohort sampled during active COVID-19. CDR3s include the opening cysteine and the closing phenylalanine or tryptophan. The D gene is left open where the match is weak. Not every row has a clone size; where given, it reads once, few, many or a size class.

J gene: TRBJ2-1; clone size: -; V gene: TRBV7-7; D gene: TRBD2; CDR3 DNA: TGTGCTAGCAGCGCAAGCGGGAAGACTGAGCAGTTCTTC; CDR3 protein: CASSASGKTEQFF
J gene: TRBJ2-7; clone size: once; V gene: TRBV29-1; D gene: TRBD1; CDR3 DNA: TGCAGCGGTGGACAGGGTACCTACGAGCAGTACTTC; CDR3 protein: CSGGQGTYEQYF
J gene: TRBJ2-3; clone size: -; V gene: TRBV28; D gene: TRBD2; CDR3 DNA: TGTGCCAGCAGCTCCCCGGGACTAGCGGGAGCAACAGATACGCAGTATTTT; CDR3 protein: CASSSPGLAGATDTQYF
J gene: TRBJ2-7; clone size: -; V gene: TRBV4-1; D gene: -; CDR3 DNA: TGCGCCAGCAGCCAAGTCGGCGGAGATTCCTACGAGCAGTACTTC; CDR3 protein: CASSQVGGDSYEQYF
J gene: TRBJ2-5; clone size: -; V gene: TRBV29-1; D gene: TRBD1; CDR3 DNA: TGCAGCGTGAAGACCTTGGACAGGGGAGGTGAGACCCAGTACTTC; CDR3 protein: CSVKTLDRGGETQYF
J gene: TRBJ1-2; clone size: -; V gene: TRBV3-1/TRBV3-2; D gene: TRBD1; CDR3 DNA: TGTGCCAGCAGCCAGGACAGGGGAAGTTATGGCTACACCTTC; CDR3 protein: CASSQDRGSYGYTF
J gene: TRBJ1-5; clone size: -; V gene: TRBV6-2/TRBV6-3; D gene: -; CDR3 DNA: TGTGCCAGCAGTTTACTCCGCAATCAGCCCCAGCATTTT; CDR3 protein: CASSLLRNQPQHF
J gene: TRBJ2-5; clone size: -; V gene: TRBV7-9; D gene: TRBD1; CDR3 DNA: TGTGCCAGCAGCCAGAGACAGGGCGGGCAAGAGACCCAGTACTTC; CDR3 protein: CASSQRQGGQETQYF
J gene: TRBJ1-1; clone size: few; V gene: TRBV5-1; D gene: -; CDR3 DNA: TGCGCCAGCAGCTACGACTGGGAAGCTTTCTTT; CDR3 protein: CASSYDWEAFF
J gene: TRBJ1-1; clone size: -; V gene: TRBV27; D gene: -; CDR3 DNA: TGTGCCAGCAGTCCCTCGGGGGGGCTAAGGGGAGCTTTCTTT; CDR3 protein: CASSPSGGLRGAFF
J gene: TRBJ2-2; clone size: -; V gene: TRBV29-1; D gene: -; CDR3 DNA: TGCAGCGTTGATCGGCTAGGGAACACCGGGGAGCTGTTTTTT; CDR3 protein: CSVDRLGNTGELFF
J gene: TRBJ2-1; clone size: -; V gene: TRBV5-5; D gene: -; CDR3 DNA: TGTGCCAGCAGCTTCATGCTCGGTGAGCAGTTCTTC; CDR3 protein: CASSFMLGEQFF
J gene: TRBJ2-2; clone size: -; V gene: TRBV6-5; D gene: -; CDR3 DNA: TGTGCCAGCACCGGGACATTAAACACCGGGGAGCTGTTTTTT; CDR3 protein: CASTGTLNTGELFF
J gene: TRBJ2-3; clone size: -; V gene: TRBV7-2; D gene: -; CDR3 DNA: TGTGCCAGCAGCTCGGCGGGCACAGATACGCAGTATTTT; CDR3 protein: CASSSAGTDTQYF
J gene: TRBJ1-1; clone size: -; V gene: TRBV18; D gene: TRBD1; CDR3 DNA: TGTGCCAGCTCACCAACAGGGGGGGACACTGAAGCTTTCTTT; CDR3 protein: CASSPTGGDTEAFF
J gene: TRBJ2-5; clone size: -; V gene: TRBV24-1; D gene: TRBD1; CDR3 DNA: TGTGCCACCAGTGAAGGGGGCAGGGAGACCCAGTACTTC; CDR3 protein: CATSEGGRETQYF
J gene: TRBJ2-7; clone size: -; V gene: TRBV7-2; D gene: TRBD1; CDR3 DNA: TGTGCCAGCAGCTCGACAGGGGGAACCTACGAGCAGTACTTC; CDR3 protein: CASSSTGGTYEQYF
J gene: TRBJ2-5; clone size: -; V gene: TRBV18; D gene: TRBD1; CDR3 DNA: TGTGCCAGCTCACCACAACGACAGGGTAGGGGTCAAGAGACCCAGTACTTC; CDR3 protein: CASSPQRQGRGQETQYF
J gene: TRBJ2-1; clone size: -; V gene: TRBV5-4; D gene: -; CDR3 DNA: TGTGCCAGCAGCTTGGCCGGGATAAATGAGCAGTTCTTC; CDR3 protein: CASSLAGINEQFF
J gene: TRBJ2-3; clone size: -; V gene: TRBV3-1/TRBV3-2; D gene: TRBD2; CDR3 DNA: TGTGCCAGCAGCCATCGACTAGCTCCAGATACGCAGTATTTT; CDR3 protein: CASSHRLAPDTQYF
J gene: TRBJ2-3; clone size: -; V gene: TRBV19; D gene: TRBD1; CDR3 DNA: TGTGCCAGTAGAGACAGGGTGGCACACACAGATACGCAGTATTTT; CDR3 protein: CASRDRVAHTDTQYF
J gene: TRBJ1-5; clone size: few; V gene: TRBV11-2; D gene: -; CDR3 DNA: TGTGCCAGCAGCCTCAGCGGTCAGCCCCAGCATTTT; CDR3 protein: CASSLSGQPQHF
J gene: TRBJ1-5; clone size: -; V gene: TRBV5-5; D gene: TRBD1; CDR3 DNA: TGTGCCAGCAGCTCCGGACAGGGAGAGCAGCCCCAGCATTTT; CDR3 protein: CASSSGQGEQPQHF
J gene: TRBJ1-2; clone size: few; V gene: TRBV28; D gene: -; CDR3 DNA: TGTGCCAGCAGGGCTTCGGGAACTTATGGCTACACCTTC; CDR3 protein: CASRASGTYGYTF
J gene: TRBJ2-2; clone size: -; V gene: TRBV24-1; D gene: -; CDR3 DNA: TGTGCCACCAGTGACCAACGACAGGTAGCTAACACCGGGGAGCTGTTTTTT; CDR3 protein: CATSDQRQVANTGELFF
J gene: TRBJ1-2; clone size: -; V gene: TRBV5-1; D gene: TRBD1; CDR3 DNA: TGCGCCAGCAGCTTCGGACAGGGCCCGAATGGCTACACCTTC; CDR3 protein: CASSFGQGPNGYTF
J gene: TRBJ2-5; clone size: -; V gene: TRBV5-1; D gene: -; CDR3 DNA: TGCGCCAGCAGCGTCGGACTCCTAATCCCCCAAGAGACCCAGTACTTC; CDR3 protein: CASSVGLLIPQETQYF
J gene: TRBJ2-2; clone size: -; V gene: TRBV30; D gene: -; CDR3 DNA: TGTGCCTCGTCCCTCGGGAACACCGGGGAGCTGTTTTTT; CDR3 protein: CASSLGNTGELFF
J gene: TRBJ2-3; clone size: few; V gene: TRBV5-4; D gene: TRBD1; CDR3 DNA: TGTGCCAGCAGCAGGCCCGGGACAGGGGCCGTGAATACAGATACGCAGTATTTT; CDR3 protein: CASSRPGTGAVNTDTQYF
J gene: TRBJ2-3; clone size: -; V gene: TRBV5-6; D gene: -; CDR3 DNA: TGTGCCAGCAGCTTCCAGCGGAGAGATACGCAGTATTTT; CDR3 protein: CASSFQRRDTQYF
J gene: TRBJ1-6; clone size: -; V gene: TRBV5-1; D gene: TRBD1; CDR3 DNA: TGCGCCAGCAGCTTCGGGACAGCAAGCAATTCACCCCTCCACTTT; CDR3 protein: CASSFGTASNSPLHF
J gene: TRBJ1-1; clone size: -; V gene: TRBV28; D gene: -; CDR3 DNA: TGTGCCAGCATCACTTTCTCGGACGGGAGAGCTTTCTTT; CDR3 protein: CASITFSDGRAFF
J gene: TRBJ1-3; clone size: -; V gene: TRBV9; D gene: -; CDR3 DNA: TGTGCCAGCACCCCTCGAGAGGGAAGGATAGGAAACACCATATATTTT; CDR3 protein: CASTPREGRIGNTIYF
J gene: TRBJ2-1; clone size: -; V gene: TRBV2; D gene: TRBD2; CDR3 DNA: TGTGCCAGCAGCTGGACTAGCGGGGGGGGCAATGAGCAGTTCTTC; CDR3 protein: CASSWTSGGGNEQFF
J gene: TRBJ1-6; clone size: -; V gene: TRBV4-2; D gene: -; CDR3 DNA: TGTGCCAGCAGCTCGTCAATAGCGGAGTATAATTCACCCCTCCACTTT; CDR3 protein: CASSSSIAEYNSPLHF
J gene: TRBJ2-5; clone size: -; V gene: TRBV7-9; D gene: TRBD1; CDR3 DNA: TGTGCCAGCAGCTTAGGACAGGGGTCCCAAGAGACCCAGTACTTC; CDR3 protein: CASSLGQGSQETQYF
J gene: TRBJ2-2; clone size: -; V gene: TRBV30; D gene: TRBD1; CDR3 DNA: TGTGCCTGGAGTCCCGGACAGGGGGCCGGGGAGCTGTTTTTT; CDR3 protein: CAWSPGQGAGELFF
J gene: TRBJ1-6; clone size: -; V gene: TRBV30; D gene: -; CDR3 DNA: TGTGCCTGGAGTTCCTCAGTTGGACCCCTCCACTTT; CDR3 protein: CAWSSSVGPLHF
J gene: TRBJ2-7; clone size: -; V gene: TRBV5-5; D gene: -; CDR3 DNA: TGTGCCAGCAGCTTGCTCCAGGGCTCCTACGAGCAGTACTTC; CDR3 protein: CASSLLQGSYEQYF
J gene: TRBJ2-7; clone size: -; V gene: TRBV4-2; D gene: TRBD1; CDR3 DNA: TGTGCCAGCAGCCAGGACTGGACAGGGACAAGCTCCTACGAGCAGTACTTC; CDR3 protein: CASSQDWTGTSSYEQYF
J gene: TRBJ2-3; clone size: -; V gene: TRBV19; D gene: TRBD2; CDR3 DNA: TGTGCCAGTAAGGCCGAGGGAGGGACTAATACGCAGTATTTT; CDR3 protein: CASKAEGGTNTQYF
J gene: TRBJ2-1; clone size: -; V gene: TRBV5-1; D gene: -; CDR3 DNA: TGCGCCAGCAGCTTGGCCTCCCAGGACAATGAGCAGTTCTTC; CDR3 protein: CASSLASQDNEQFF
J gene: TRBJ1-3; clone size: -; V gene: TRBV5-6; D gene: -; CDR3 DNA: TGTGCCAGCAGCTTGCTCGGGGGGGTGAACTCTGGAAACACCATATATTTT; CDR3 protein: CASSLLGGVNSGNTIYF
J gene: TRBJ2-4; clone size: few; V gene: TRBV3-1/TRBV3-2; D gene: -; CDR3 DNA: TGTGCCAGCAGCCGATCTAGCGACGCCAAAAACATTCAGTACTTC; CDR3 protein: CASSRSSDAKNIQYF
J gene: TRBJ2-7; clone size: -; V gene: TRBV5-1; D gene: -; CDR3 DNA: TGCGCCAGCAGCTTGGCCGGGGGGCCTACTCACGAGCAGTACTTC; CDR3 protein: CASSLAGGPTHEQYF
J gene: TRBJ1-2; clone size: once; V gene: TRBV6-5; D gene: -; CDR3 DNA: TGTGCCAGCAGTTATTCGACTGACTATGGCTACACCTTC; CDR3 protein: CASSYSTDYGYTF
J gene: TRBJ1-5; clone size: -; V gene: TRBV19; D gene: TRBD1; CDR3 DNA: TGTGCCAGCGGGTCCGGGCAGGGGGCGAATCAGCCCCAGCATTTT; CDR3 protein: CASGSGQGANQPQHF
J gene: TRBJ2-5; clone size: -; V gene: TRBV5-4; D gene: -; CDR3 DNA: TGTGCCAGCAGCTTAAGGACATACCAAGAGACCCAGTACTTC; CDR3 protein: CASSLRTYQETQYF
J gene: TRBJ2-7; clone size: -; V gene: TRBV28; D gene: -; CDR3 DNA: TGTGCCAGCAGTTCCCCTCCGGTCGGTGGCGAGCAGTACTTC; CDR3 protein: CASSSPPVGGEQYF
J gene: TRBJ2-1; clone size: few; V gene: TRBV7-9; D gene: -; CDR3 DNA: TGTGCCAGCAGCTTAAAGGGACTCTCATACAATGAGCAGTTCTTC; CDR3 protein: CASSLKGLSYNEQFF
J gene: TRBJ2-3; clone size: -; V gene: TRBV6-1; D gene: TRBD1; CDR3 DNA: TGTGCCAGCAGTGAAGCGACAGGACAGGGTCTCAACACAGATACGCAGTATTTT; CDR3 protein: CASSEATGQGLNTDTQYF
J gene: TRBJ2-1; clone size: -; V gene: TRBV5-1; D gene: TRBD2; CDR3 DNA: TGCGCCAGCAGCGATACAGCGGGAGCGGATGAGCAGTTCTTC; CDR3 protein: CASSDTAGADEQFF
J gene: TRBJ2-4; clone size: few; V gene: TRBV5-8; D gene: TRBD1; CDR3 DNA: TGTGCCAGCAGTACAGGGGGCAGGGGCATTCAGTACTTC; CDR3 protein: CASSTGGRGIQYF
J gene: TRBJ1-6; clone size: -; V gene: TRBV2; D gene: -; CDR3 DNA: TGTGCCAGCAATGACATCGGAGCTTCACCCCTCCACTTT; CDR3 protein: CASNDIGASPLHF